Sequencing of this T cell receptor beta chain was carried out in a study of cytomegalovirus exposure and HLA in healthy donors. PCR used 60 Vbeta primers and 13 Jbeta primers. TCRdb's table, derived via immunoSEQ multiplex PCR, lists solely in-frame clones and lacks some. The sample shows about 130,000 clones, roughly 75% of them seen only once. Source material: PBMCs. The TCR was taken from a man aged 30 to 45 in good health.

The CDR3 is CASSPRGTGTIYF. DNA for the CDR3: TGTGCCAGCAGCCCCAGGGGCACAGGCACCATATATTTT. The genes are TRBV27 and TRBJ1-3; tentative D call: TRBD1 (6 bases). CDR3 length equals 13 residues. Germline V lookup: CDR1 MNHEY, CDR2 SMNVEV (reference sequence). V was trimmed by 6 bases and J by 9 bases, leaving 15 bases between them.